Only one count was recorded for the clone carrying this T cell receptor (beta chain). The conserved phenylalanine or tryptophan is not found at the CDR3 terminus, so this likely reflects a read error. Genomic DNA templated the TCR beta VDJ and CDR3 profiling. MiXCR, applied by TCRdb to the reads, yields one record per CDR3 protein. The sample includes 150,000 to 200,000 distinct CDR3 sequences, 63% of them seen just once. The data are from a study of CD8+CD57+ T cells in acquired aplastic anemia. Germline CDR1 is MGHRA and CDR2 is YSYEKL. V lost 0 bases, J lost 3 bases, and 9 bases lay in between. The length of the CDR3 is 15 residues.

The chain combines TRBV4-1 with TRBJ2-1; D gene uncertain. This sequence was found in a human donor in good health. Input material: sorted CD4+, CD8+, or CD8+CD57+ T cells (not recorded which) from PBMCs. CDR3 bases: TGCGCCAGCAGCCAAGACATCGGGTTCTACAATGAGCAGTTCTCC. It codes for CASSQDIGFYNEQFS.